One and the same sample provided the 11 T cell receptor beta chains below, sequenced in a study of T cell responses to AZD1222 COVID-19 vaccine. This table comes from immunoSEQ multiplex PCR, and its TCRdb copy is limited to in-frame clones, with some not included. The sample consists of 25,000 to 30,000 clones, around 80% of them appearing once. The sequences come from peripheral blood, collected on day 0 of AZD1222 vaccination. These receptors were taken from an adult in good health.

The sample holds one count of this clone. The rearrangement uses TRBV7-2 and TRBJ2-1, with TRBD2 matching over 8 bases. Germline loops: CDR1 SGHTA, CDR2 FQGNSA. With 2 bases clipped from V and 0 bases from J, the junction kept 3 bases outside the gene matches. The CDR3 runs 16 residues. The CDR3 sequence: CASSLHTSGSYNEQFF. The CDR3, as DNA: TGTGCCAGCAGCTTACACACTAGCGGCTCCTACAATGAGCAGTTCTTC.

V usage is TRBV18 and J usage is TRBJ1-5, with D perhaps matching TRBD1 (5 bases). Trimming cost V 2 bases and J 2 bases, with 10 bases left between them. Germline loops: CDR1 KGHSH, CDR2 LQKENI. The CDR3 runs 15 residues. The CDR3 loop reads CASSPAGTRNQPQHF. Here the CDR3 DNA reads TGTGCCAGCTCACCAGCAGGGACTCGCAATCAGCCCCAGCATTTT.

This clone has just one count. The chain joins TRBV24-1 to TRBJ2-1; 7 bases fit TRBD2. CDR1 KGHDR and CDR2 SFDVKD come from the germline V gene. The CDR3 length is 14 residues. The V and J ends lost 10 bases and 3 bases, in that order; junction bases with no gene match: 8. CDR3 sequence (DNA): TGTGCCACTAGCGGCGGGAGTATCTACAATGAGCAGTTCTTC. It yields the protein CATSGGSIYNEQFF.

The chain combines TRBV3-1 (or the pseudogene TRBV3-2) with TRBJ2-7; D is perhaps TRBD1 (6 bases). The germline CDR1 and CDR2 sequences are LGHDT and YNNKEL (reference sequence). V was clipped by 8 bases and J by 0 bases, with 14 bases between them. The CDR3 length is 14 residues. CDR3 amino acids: CASGRTEASYEQYF. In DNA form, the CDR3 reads TGTGCCAGCGGCCGGACAGAGGCCTCCTACGAGCAGTACTTC.

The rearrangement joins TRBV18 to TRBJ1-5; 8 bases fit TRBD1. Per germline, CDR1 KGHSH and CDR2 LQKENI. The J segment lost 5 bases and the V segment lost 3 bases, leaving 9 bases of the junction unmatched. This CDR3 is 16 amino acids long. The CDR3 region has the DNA TGTGCCAGCTCACCGAGACAGGGGAAGGGGGATCAGCCCCAGCATTTT. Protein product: CASSPRQGKGDQPQHF.

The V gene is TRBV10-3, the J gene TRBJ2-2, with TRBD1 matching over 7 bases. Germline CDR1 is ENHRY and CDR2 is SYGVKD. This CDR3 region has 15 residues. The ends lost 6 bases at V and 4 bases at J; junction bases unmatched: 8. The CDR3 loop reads CAIRRQGWTTGELFF. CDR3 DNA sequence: TGTGCCATCAGGAGACAGGGTTGGACCACCGGGGAGCTGTTTTTT.

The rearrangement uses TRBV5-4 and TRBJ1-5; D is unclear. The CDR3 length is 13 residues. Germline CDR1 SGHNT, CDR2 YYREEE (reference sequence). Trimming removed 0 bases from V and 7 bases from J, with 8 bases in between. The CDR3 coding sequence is TGTGCCAGCAGCTTGGGAGGAGGCCAGCCCCAGCATTTT. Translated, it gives CASSLGGGQPQHF.

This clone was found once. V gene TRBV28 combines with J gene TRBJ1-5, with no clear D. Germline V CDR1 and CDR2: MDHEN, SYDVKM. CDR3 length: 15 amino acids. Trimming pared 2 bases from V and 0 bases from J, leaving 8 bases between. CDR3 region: CASSLQAGSNQPQHF. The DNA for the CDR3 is TGTGCCAGCAGTTTACAGGCAGGTAGCAATCAGCCCCAGCATTTT.

CDR3 loop: CASRPGTGNSPLHF. The CDR3 DNA sequence: TGCGCCAGCAGGCCGGGGACAGGTAATTCACCCCTCCACTTT. This chain joins TRBV5-1 and TRBJ1-6, with TRBD1 identical over 8 bases. Germline lookup yields CDR1 SGHRS and CDR2 YFSETQ. The CDR3 runs 14 residues. The J segment lost 6 bases and the V segment lost 5 bases, leaving 4 bases of the junction unmatched.

CDR3 protein: CASSPRIGSETQYF. The CDR3 nucleotides are TGTGCCAGTAGCCCGCGAATTGGTTCGGAGACCCAGTACTTC. The genes are TRBV19 and TRBJ2-5; D call uncertain. Deletions cut 6 bases from V and 5 bases from J, with 16 bases between. The CDR3 extends over 14 amino acids. Germline-derived CDR1 and CDR2 are LNHDA and SQIVND (reference sequence).

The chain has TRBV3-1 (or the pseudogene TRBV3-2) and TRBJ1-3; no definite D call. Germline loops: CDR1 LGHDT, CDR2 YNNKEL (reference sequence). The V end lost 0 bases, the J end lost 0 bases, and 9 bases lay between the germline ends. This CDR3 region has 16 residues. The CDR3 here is CASSQDPPRSGNTIYF. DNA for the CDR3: TGTGCCAGCAGCCAAGACCCTCCACGCTCTGGAAACACCATATATTTT.